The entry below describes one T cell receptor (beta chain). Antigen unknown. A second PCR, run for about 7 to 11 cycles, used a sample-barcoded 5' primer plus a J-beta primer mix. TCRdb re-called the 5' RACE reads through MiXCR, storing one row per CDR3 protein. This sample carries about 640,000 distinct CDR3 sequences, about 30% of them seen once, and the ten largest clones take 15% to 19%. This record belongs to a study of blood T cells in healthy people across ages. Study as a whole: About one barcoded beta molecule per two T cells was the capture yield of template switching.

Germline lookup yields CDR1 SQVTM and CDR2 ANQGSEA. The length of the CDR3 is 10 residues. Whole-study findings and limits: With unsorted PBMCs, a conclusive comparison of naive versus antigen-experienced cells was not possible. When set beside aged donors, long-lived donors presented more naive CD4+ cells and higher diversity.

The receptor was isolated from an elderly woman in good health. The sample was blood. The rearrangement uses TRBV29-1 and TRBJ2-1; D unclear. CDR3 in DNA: TGCAGTTTAGGAGAAGGTGAGCAGTTCTTC. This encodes CSLGEGEQFF.